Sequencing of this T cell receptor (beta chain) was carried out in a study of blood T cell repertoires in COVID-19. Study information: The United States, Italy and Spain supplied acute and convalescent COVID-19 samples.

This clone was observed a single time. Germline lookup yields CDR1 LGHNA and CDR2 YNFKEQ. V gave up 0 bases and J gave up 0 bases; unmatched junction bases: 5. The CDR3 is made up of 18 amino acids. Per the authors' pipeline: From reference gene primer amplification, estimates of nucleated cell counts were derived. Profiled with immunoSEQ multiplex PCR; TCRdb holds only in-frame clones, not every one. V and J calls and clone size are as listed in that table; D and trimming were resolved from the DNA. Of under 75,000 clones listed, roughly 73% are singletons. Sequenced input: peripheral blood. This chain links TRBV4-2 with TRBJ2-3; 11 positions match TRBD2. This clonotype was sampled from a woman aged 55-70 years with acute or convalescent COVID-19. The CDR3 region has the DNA TGTGCCAGCAGCCAAGATTTAGCGGGGGGGAATAGCACAGATACGCAGTATTTT. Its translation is CASSQDLAGGNSTDTQYF.